These 11 T cell receptor beta chains came from one sample sequenced in a study of T cell changes during pregnancy in multiple sclerosis. The method was immunoSEQ multiplex PCR; TCRdb's version includes in-frame clones alone and lacks a portion of them. Seen here are about 30,000 clones, about 92% observed once, and the top ten hold around 0.44%. The specimen comprised CD4+ T cells from peripheral blood mononuclear cells, sampled after pregnancy. The receptors shown here come from a female donor with multiple sclerosis, enrolled in a pregnancy study.

The chain uses TRBV5-1 and TRBJ2-1, with 8 bases aligning to TRBD2. V gave up 7 bases and J gave up 5 bases; unmatched junction bases: 11. This CDR3 contains 15 residues. Germline CDR1 SGHRS, CDR2 YFSETQ. The CDR3 loop is CASQAGGGPNNEQFF. CDR3 DNA sequence: TGCGCCAGCCAGGCCGGGGGGGGCCCTAACAATGAGCAGTTCTTC.

This rearrangement joins TRBV25-1 to TRBJ2-7; TRBD2 agrees at 9 bases. The CDR3 has 16 residues. Germline trimming cut 6 bases from V and 2 bases from J; bases unmatched to any gene: 11. Germline CDR1 reads MGHDK; CDR2 reads SYGVNS. The DNA of the CDR3 is TGTGCCAGCAGGAATAGCGGGAGTTCAAAAGCCTACGAGCAGTACTTC. This codes for CASRNSGSSKAYEQYF.

V gene TRBV7-2 combines with J gene TRBJ2-1; 8 bases match TRBD2. The V gene's germline CDR1 is SGHTA and CDR2 FQGNSA. CDR3 length equals 15 residues. Trimming at V came to 5 bases and at J to 4 bases, leaving 7 bases not matched to a gene. As DNA, the CDR3 is TGTGCCAGCAGCCGCGAGGTAGCGGGATACAATGAGCAGTTCTTC. As protein: CASSREVAGYNEQFF.

V usage is TRBV19 and J usage is TRBJ2-2, with 7 bases that match TRBD2. This CDR3 contains 15 residues. Germline CDR1 LNHDA, CDR2 SQIVND (reference sequence). V lost 0 bases to trimming and J lost 8 bases; unmatched junction nucleotides: 6. The CDR3 DNA reads TGTGCCAGTAGTATAGAATCGGGGGGACGAGGGGAGCTGTTTTTT. Translating it yields CASSIESGGRGELFF.

The chain couples TRBV7-2 to TRBJ2-7; 9 bases agree with TRBD1. The V gene's germline CDR1 is SGHTA and CDR2 FQGNSA. The CDR3 is made up of 15 amino acids. V shed 2 bases, J shed 3 bases, and the junction held 5 bases outside the gene matches. The CDR3 loop reads CASSLSGTGFYEQYF. The CDR3 nucleotides are TGTGCCAGCAGCTTATCCGGGACAGGGTTCTACGAGCAGTACTTC.

The CDR3: CASSGIQGGNQPQHF. In DNA, the CDR3 is TGTGCCAGCAGTGGGATACAGGGGGGTAATCAGCCCCAGCATTTT. The rearrangement joins TRBV25-1 to TRBJ1-5; 8 nucleotides match TRBD1. The CDR3 sequence is 15 residues long. Germline assignment: CDR1 MGHDK and CDR2 SYGVNS. J gave up 4 bases and V 4 bases, and 6 bases lay outside the gene matches.

This rearrangement joins TRBV5-6 to TRBJ2-2, with 9 bases that match TRBD1. V shed 2 bases, J shed 2 bases, and the junction held 1 base outside the gene matches. Looked up from germline, CDR1 is SGHDT and CDR2 is YYEEEE. The CDR3 has 15 residues. CDR3 DNA sequence: TGTGCCAGCAGCTTACAGGGGGCCAACACCGGGGAGCTGTTTTTT. This translates into CASSLQGANTGELFF.

The V and J genes are TRBV5-5 and TRBJ2-3; 7 bases align to TRBD2. Germline V gene data show CDR1 as SGHKS and CDR2 as YYEKEE (reference sequence). The ends lost 0 bases at V and 0 bases at J; junction bases unmatched: 7. CDR3 length: 17 residues. CDR3 loop: CASSLGLADPSTDTQYF. The CDR3 coding sequence is TGTGCCAGCAGCTTGGGTCTAGCGGACCCTAGCACAGATACGCAGTATTTT. The full variable domain, with the rest looked up from reference TRBV5-5 and TRBJ2-3, is DAGVTQSPTHLIKTRGQQVTLRCSPISGHKSVSWYQQVLGQGPQFIFQYYEKEERGRGNFPDRFSARQFPNYSSELNVNALLLGDSALYLCASSLGLADPSTDTQYFGPGTRLTVL.

V is TRBV19 and J is TRBJ2-7; 10 bases map to TRBD1. CDR1 and CDR2 from the germline V gene are LNHDA and SQIVND (reference sequence). This CDR3 has 14 amino acids. J lost 0 bases, V lost 6 bases, and 2 bases had no gene match. This CDR3 is CASSRQGASYEQYF. In DNA form, the CDR3 reads TGTGCCAGTAGCAGACAGGGGGCCTCCTACGAGCAGTACTTC.

The rearrangement uses TRBV19 and TRBJ2-1, with D possibly matching TRBD1 (5 bases). V lost 2 bases and J lost 9, with 14 bases in between. CDR1 is LNHDA and CDR2 is SQIVND in the germline V gene (reference sequence). This CDR3 contains 14 residues. In nucleotides, the CDR3 is TGTGCCAGTAGTATACCCCAGGGATTCGGTGAGCAGTTCTTC. This gives the protein CASSIPQGFGEQFF.

The chain uses TRBV27 and TRBJ1-4; D gene ambiguous. CDR3 length equals 14 residues. Germline V gives CDR1 MNHEY, CDR2 SMNVEV (reference sequence). Between the trimmed V and J ends, which lost 8 bases and 3 bases, there was a span of 13 bases. The DNA for the CDR3 is TGTGCCAGCGGGGAGTTGTCCTCTAATGAAAAACTGTTTTTT. Amino acid sequence: CASGELSSNEKLFF.